Shown below are 23 T cell receptor beta chains from a single sample sequenced in a study of cytomegalovirus exposure and HLA in healthy donors. PCR was performed using 60 Vbeta and 13 Jbeta primers. Data came from immunoSEQ multiplex PCR; TCRdb stores just in-frame clones and leaves some out. Of some 150,000 clones detected, 75% to 85% appear once; the ten largest clones hold about 1.4%. Sequencing used PBMCs. These receptors originate from a woman in her thirties or forties in good health and CMV-seronegative.

The chain recombines TRBV9 with TRBJ2-2; 8 bases match TRBD1. The germline gives CDR1 SGDLS, CDR2 YYNGEE. This CDR3 has 16 amino acids. Trimming removed 2 bases from V and 4 bases from J; junction bases left unmatched: 7. The CDR3 loop reads CASSVSPGTGTGELFF. CDR3 nucleotide sequence: TGTGCCAGCAGCGTGAGTCCCGGGACAGGCACCGGGGAGCTGTTTTTT.

J is TRBJ1-5 and V is TRBV19; 8 nucleotides line up with TRBD1. The germline V gene encodes CDR1 LNHDA and CDR2 SQIVND (reference sequence). V gave up 4 bases and J gave up 9 bases; unmatched junction bases: 11. The CDR3 has 15 amino acids. DNA of the CDR3: TGTGCCAGTAGTACGACAACAGGGGGAAGGCCGCCCCAGCATTTT. Protein product: CASSTTTGGRPPQHF. Based on the CDR3 plus reference TRBV19 and TRBJ1-5, the full variable domain is DGGITQSPKYLFRKEGQNVTLSCEQNLNHDAMYWYRQDPGQGLRLIYYSQIVNDFQKGDIAEGYSVSREKKESFPLTVTSAQKNPTAFYLCASSTTTGGRPPQHFGDGTRLSIL.

The chain carries TRBV5-1 and TRBJ1-2; D is uncertain. This CDR3 is 13 amino acids long. Germline-derived CDR1 and CDR2 are SGHRS and YFSETQ. Trimming removed 0 bases at V and 8 bases at J, with 11 bases between. CDR3 DNA sequence: TGCGCCAGCAGCTTGGACAACGGGGAAGGCTACACCTTC. It translates to CASSLDNGEGYTF. The complete variable domain, with remaining parts taken from reference TRBV5-1 and TRBJ1-2, reads KAGVTQTPRYLIKTRGQQVTLSCSPISGHRSVSWYQQTPGQGLQFLFEYFSETQRNKGNFPGRFSGRQFSNSRSEMNVSTLELGDSALYLCASSLDNGEGYTFGSGTRLTVV.

This chain connects TRBV19 to TRBJ1-5; TRBD1 might be the D (6 bases). The ends were cut back, 3 bases at V and 3 bases at J, with 15 bases in the middle. The CDR3 sequence is 16 residues long. CDR1 and CDR2 (germline): LNHDA, SQIVND (reference sequence). The CDR3 DNA reads TGTGCCAGTAGTATCCTCGACAGGAACTACAATCAGCCCCAGCATTTT. Translating gives CASSILDRNYNQPQHF.

This clone turned up a few times. This chain joins TRBV5-6 and TRBJ2-7; perhaps TRBD1 as D (5 bases). The germline V gene encodes CDR1 SGHDT and CDR2 YYEEEE. The V end was cut by 2 bases, the J end by 5 bases, with 14 bases between. The CDR3 extends over 14 amino acids. CDR3 protein: CASSFRAGSNEQYF. For the CDR3, the DNA is TGTGCCAGCAGCTTTCGGGCAGGGTCCAACGAGCAGTACTTC.

The genes are TRBV4-1 and TRBJ1-1; TRBD1 matches 8 bases. CDR1 and CDR2 from the germline V gene are MGHRA and YSYEKL. J was trimmed by 4 bases and V by 4 bases; bases with no gene match: 11. The CDR3 consists of 16 residues. In DNA, the CDR3 is TGCGCCAGCAGCCGGGGACAGGCCGGGGATGGCACTGAAGCTTTCTTT. This gives the protein CASSRGQAGDGTEAFF.

This clone was seen only once. This chain joins TRBV5-1 and TRBJ1-1; a weak D match, TRBD1 (6 bases). The CDR3 contains 15 residues. V gave up 0 bases and J gave up 6 bases, with 15 bases separating them. In germline, CDR1 is SGHRS, CDR2 YFSETQ. The CDR3 region has the DNA TGCGCCAGCAGCTTGGAAGGGGGGGGAGCGGCTGAAGCTTTCTTT. Translating it yields CASSLEGGGAAEAFF.

J is TRBJ1-2 and V is TRBV6-6; perhaps TRBD1 as D (6 bases). This CDR3 is 16 amino acids long. Trimming stripped 0 bases from V and 7 bases from J, with 18 bases between. CDR1 and CDR2 from the germline V gene are MNHNY and SVGAGI (reference sequence). CDR3 sequence (DNA): TGTGCCAGCAGTTACTCGGCAACAGGGCGACTCTCTGGCTACACCTTC. Amino acid sequence: CASSYSATGRLSGYTF.

This clone appeared a few times. This chain connects TRBV4-2 to TRBJ2-2; possible D gene TRBD2, 6 bases. The germline V gene has CDR1 LGHNA and CDR2 YNFKEQ. This CDR3 region has 13 residues. Trimming cost V 3 bases and J 6 bases, with 8 bases left between them. The CDR3 DNA is TGTGCCAGCAGCCAGCGGGGCGCCGGGGAGCTGTTTTTT. Translation: CASSQRGAGELFF.

This rearrangement joins TRBV5-6 to TRBJ2-6; 9 nucleotides align to TRBD1. Germline V CDR1 and CDR2: SGHDT, YYEEEE. The CDR3 consists of 16 residues. The trim removed 1 base at V and 4 bases at J, leaving 3 bases unmatched. In DNA, the CDR3 is TGTGCCAGCAGCTTGAGGACAGGGGTCGGGGCCAACGTCCTGACTTTC. This translates into CASSLRTGVGANVLTF.

This clone was seen a handful of times. This sequence joins TRBV18 and TRBJ2-7; 10 bases are shared with TRBD1. V was pared by 6 bases and J by 3 bases, with 5 bases of the junction left unmatched. The CDR3 has 14 amino acids. In germline, CDR1 is KGHSH, CDR2 LQKENI. The CDR3 nucleotides are TGTGCCAGCTCGGGGGACAGGGGTGACTACGAGCAGTACTTC. It specifies CASSGDRGDYEQYF.

The chain uses TRBV7-9 and TRBJ1-6; possible D gene TRBD1, 6 bases. The CDR3 totals 13 residues. Trimming stripped 5 bases from V and 9 bases from J, with 11 bases between. Germline assignment: CDR1 SEHNR and CDR2 FQNEAQ (reference sequence). The CDR3 DNA reads TGTGCCAGCAGCCAGGGGTTCGGTTCACCCCTCCACTTT. Translation: CASSQGFGSPLHF.

The rearrangement joins TRBV7-2 to TRBJ1-6; maybe TRBD1 (5 bases). The CDR3 covers 16 residues. V lost 7 bases to trimming and J lost 6 bases, with 19 bases between them. Germline V gives CDR1 SGHTA, CDR2 FQGNSA. As DNA, the CDR3 is TGTGCCAGCACCCTTTTGGGGCAGACGGGTAATTCACCCCTCCACTTT. This gives the protein CASTLLGQTGNSPLHF. Combining the CDR3 with reference TRBV7-2 and TRBJ1-6 gives the whole variable domain GAGVSQSPSNKVTEKGKDVELRCDPISGHTALYWYRQSLGQGLEFLIYFQGNSAPDKSGLPSDRFSAERTGGSVSTLTIQRTQQEDSAVYLCASTLLGQTGNSPLHFGNGTRLTVT.

This clone has only one observation. This chain uses TRBV9 with TRBJ2-5; D perhaps matches TRBD1 (6 bases). With 6 bases removed from V and 5 bases from J, the gap between germline ends came to 23 bases. Germline V lookup: CDR1 SGDLS, CDR2 YYNGEE. The CDR3 spans 16 residues. CDR3 in DNA: TGTGCCAGCACCCGAGAGGGCAGGGGATTTGTGGAGACCCAGTACTTC. Translation gives CASTREGRGFVETQYF.

The rearrangement links TRBV7-2 to TRBJ1-2; 9 bases are a match to TRBD1. The CDR3 has 17 amino acids. With 2 bases clipped from V and 7 bases from J, the junction kept 14 bases outside the gene matches. The germline V gene has CDR1 SGHTA and CDR2 FQGNSA. The CDR3 loop reads CASSLHGVDRGRGGYTF. CDR3 nucleotide sequence: TGTGCCAGCAGCTTACATGGGGTGGACAGGGGCAGGGGTGGCTACACCTTC.

The chain employs TRBV5-1 and TRBJ2-7; 7 bases line up with TRBD1. V was pared by 4 bases and J by 2 bases, with 3 bases of the junction left unmatched. Per germline, CDR1 SGHRS and CDR2 YFSETQ. CDR3 size: 13 residues. CDR3 region: CASSGGQPYEQYF. CDR3 nucleotide sequence: TGCGCCAGCAGCGGGGGACAGCCCTACGAGCAGTACTTC.

The chain has TRBV30 and TRBJ1-6; a possible D gene is TRBD1 (5 bases). Trimming shortened V by 0 bases and J by 5 bases, and 8 bases separated the two germline ends. CDR1 and CDR2 (germline): GTSNPN, SVGIG (reference sequence). The CDR3 spans 14 residues. The CDR3 nucleotides read TGTGCCTGGAGTGTAGGAGGGGATAATTCACCCCTCCACTTT. Translated, it gives CAWSVGGDNSPLHF.

The CDR3 sequence is CASSFSGTSGGEEQFF. The CDR3 coding sequence is TGCGCCAGCAGCTTTTCCGGGACTAGCGGGGGAGAGGAGCAGTTCTTC. The chain couples TRBV5-1 to TRBJ2-1; 14 nucleotides match TRBD2. CDR1 SGHRS and CDR2 YFSETQ come from the germline V gene. V shed 2 bases, J shed 10 bases, and the junction held 8 bases outside the gene matches. This CDR3 is 16 amino acids long.

This clone was seen just once. This chain uses TRBV14 with TRBJ2-2; 7 bases match TRBD2. CDR1 is SGHDN, CDR2 FVKESK, per germline. The CDR3 spans 17 residues. Germline trimming cut 2 bases from V and 7 bases from J; bases unmatched to any gene: 13. For the CDR3, the DNA is TGTGCCAGCAGCCAACCGCGAGGGAGGGTAGGAGGCGGGGAGCTGTTTTTT. It codes for CASSQPRGRVGGGELFF.

The chain has TRBV19 and TRBJ2-3; TRBD2 agrees at 8 bases. Germline V gives CDR1 LNHDA, CDR2 SQIVND (reference sequence). The junction had 7 bases not matched to a gene; V was cut back by 3 bases and J by 2 bases. This CDR3 comprises 16 residues. CDR3 coding DNA: TGTGCCAGTAGTATCCCAGCGGGGGAATCCACAGATACGCAGTATTTT. It specifies CASSIPAGESTDTQYF.

This chain links TRBV28 with TRBJ2-1, with D perhaps matching TRBD2 (5 bases). The CDR3 covers 14 residues. V lost 6 bases to trimming and J lost 7 bases, with 16 bases between them. CDR1 is MDHEN, CDR2 SYDVKM, per germline. The CDR3 reads CASSSIARGNEQFF. The CDR3 DNA reads TGTGCCAGCAGCTCCATCGCCCGCGGGAATGAGCAGTTCTTC.

This chain uses TRBV6-5 with TRBJ1-1, with D tentatively TRBD1 (5 bases). V lost 2 bases and J lost 6, with 19 bases in between. Germline CDR1 reads MNHEY; CDR2 reads SVGAGI. This CDR3 has 16 amino acids. Here the CDR3 reads CASSYTTQRTYAEAFF. The CDR3 DNA follows: TGTGCCAGCAGTTACACAACACAACGGACATATGCTGAAGCTTTCTTT.

This clone was found once. The genes are TRBV2 and TRBJ1-5; TRBD1 matches 7 bases. The germline CDR1 and CDR2 sequences are SNHLY and FYNNEI. CDR3 length: 16 residues. After removal of 7 bases from V and 0 bases from J, the junction contained 9 bases not matched to a gene. The chain's CDR3 is CASTPTGTASNQPQHF. The DNA for the CDR3 is TGTGCCAGCACCCCGACAGGGACCGCTAGCAATCAGCCCCAGCATTTT.